These T cell receptor beta chains were read from a single sample in a study of blood T cell repertoires in COVID-19. Some clones are missing from TCRdb's copy, which holds only in-frame ones; the method was immunoSEQ multiplex PCR. The sample includes hundreds of thousands of clones, around 87% seen only once; the top ten take around 10%. Sequenced material: PBMCs or T cells enriched from blood (not recorded which). The origin of the receptors is a woman aged 50 to 60 who had recovered from COVID-19. CDR3s include the opening cysteine and the closing phenylalanine or tryptophan. Fields, in order: J gene, V gene, clone size, D gene, CDR3 protein, CDR3 DNA. D genes are given only for firm matches. A clone size is listed for some rows: how often the clone was seen (once, few, many), or a class if it is expanded.

TRBJ2-1 TRBV9 NA TRBD1 CASSVGQGAYNEQFF TGTGCCAGCAGCGTTGGACAGGGGGCCTACAATGAGCAGTTCTTC
TRBJ2-7 TRBV9 NA NA CASSAGSWALVGEQYF TGTGCCAGCAGCGCAGGGTCCTGGGCCCTCGTGGGCGAGCAGTACTTC
TRBJ1-5 TRBV28 NA TRBD1 CASSSRQGGNQPQHF TGTGCCAGCAGTTCAAGACAGGGTGGCAATCAGCCCCAGCATTTT
TRBJ1-2 TRBV19 NA TRBD1 CASSPEEQGLYGYTF TGTGCCAGTAGTCCCGAAGAACAGGGGCTCTATGGCTACACCTTC
TRBJ1-2 TRBV12-3/TRBV12-4 NA NA CASSFGLGYTF TGTGCCAGCAGTTTCGGGTTAGGCTACACCTTC
TRBJ1-3 TRBV4-1 NA TRBD1 CASSQELGTDLAGNTIYF TGCGCCAGCAGCCAAGAATTGGGGACAGACCTTGCCGGAAACACCATATATTTT
TRBJ1-2 TRBV2 NA TRBD1 CASSAHLAGQGHGYTF TGTGCCAGCAGTGCCCACTTAGCGGGACAGGGTCATGGCTACACCTTC
TRBJ1-1 TRBV11-1 NA NA CASSHAGANTEAFF TGTGCCAGCAGCCATGCTGGGGCGAACACTGAAGCTTTCTTT
TRBJ2-5 TRBV2 NA NA CASSDLEGFGETQYF TGTGCCAGCAGTGACTTGGAGGGGTTTGGAGAGACCCAGTACTTC
TRBJ2-7 TRBV11-2 NA TRBD2 CASNPAGRYEQYF TGTGCCAGCAACCCAGCGGGGCGGTACGAGCAGTACTTC
TRBJ2-3 TRBV3-1/TRBV3-2 NA NA CASSHPPDPMTGDTQYF TGTGCCAGCAGTCATCCGCCGGACCCCATGACGGGGGATACGCAGTATTTT
TRBJ2-5 TRBV7-9 NA NA CASTGSRGAETQYF TGTGCCAGCACCGGGTCCCGGGGTGCAGAGACCCAGTACTTC
TRBJ1-4 TRBV6-5 NA TRBD1 CASSYSKGGGQEKLFF TGTGCCAGCAGTTACTCGAAAGGGGGCGGGCAAGAAAAACTGTTTTTT
TRBJ2-3 TRBV19 NA TRBD2 CASSISTSGGANTQYF TGTGCCAGTAGTATCTCGACTAGCGGGGGGGCTAATACGCAGTATTTT
TRBJ1-6 TRBV5-8 NA NA CASSLGGVGNSPLHF TGTGCCAGCAGCTTGGGGGGGGTCGGGAATTCACCCCTCCACTTT
TRBJ2-1 TRBV7-2 few TRBD2 CASSQGLAGNNEQFF TGTGCCAGCAGCCAAGGACTAGCGGGGAACAATGAGCAGTTCTTC
TRBJ1-6 TRBV18 NA NA CASSPGRGSSPLHF TGTGCCAGCTCCCCTGGAAGGGGGAGCTCACCCCTCCACTTT
TRBJ1-5 TRBV27 NA NA CASGGGFSNQPQHF TGTGCCAGTGGGGGGGGTTTTAGCAATCAGCCCCAGCATTTT